This T cell receptor (beta chain) was identified during a study of beta chain features in type 1 diabetes. This clone was observed a handful of times. As yet, its antigen is unknown. Findings of the study overall: Moderately but significantly shorter TCRB CDR3s were found in Type 1 diabetes patients in all four CD4+ subsets.

What was sequenced were expressed TCRB transcripts, since all of the isolated RNA had been reverse transcribed. Sequenced by immunoSEQ multiplex PCR; TCRdb stores in-frame clones only, minus some. The sample includes 250,000 to 300,000 clones, 7% to 9% of them seen just once. Sorted populations all exceeded 95% purity. Germline V gene sequence: CDR1 SGHVS, CDR2 FQNEAQ. The length of the CDR3 is 13 residues. Trimming removed 4 bases at V and 7 bases at J, with 13 bases between. This sequence was found in a woman younger than 35 in good health. This chain links TRBV7-8 with TRBJ2-5; D assignment may be TRBD1 or TRBD2 (5 bases each). The sample taken for sequencing was central memory CD4+ T cells from blood. Here the CDR3 reads CASSSGSGGTQYF. CDR3 in DNA: TGTGCCAGCAGCTCGGGATCTGGGGGGACCCAGTACTTC.